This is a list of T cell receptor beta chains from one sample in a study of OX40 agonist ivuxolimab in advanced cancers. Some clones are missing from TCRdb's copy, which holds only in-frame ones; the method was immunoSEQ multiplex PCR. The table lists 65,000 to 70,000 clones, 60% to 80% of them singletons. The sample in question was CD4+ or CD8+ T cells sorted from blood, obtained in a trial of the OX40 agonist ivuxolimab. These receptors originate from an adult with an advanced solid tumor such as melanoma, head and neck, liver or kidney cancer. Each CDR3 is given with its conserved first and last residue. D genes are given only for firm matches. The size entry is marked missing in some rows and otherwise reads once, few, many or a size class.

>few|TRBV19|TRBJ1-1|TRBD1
CASGQGRLNTEAFF
TGTGCCAGTGGACAGGGGCGTTTGAACACTGAAGCTTTCTTT
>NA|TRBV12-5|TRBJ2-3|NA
CASGLTSIPDTQYF
TGTGCTAGTGGTTTGACTAGTATCCCAGATACGCAGTATTTT
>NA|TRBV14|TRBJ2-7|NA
CASSQVSGSKSYEQYF
TGTGCCAGCAGCCAAGTTTCCGGGAGTAAAAGCTACGAGCAGTACTTC
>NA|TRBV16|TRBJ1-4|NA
CASSQLGAGEKLFF
TGTGCCAGCAGCCAATTGGGGGCCGGGGAAAAACTGTTTTTT
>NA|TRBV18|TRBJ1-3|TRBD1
CASSTTATGDSGNTIYF
TGTGCCAGCTCAACCACTGCAACAGGGGACTCTGGAAACACCATATATTTT
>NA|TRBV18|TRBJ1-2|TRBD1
CASSFDRDYGYTF
TGTGCCAGCTCATTCGACAGGGACTATGGCTACACCTTC
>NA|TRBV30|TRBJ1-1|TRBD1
CAWSSLTGGPPNREAFF
TGTGCCTGGAGCTCTCTGACAGGGGGCCCCCCGAACAGGGAAGCTTTCTTT
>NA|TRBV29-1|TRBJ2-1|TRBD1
CSVGYPRDRDYNEQFF
TGCAGCGTTGGATATCCCCGGGACAGGGATTACAATGAGCAGTTCTTC
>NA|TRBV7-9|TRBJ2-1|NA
CASSLIRGFYNEQFF
TGTGCCAGCAGCTTAATCAGGGGCTTCTACAATGAGCAGTTCTTC
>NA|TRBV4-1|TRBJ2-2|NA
CASSQVRGRFTGELFF
TGCGCCAGCAGCCAAGTTCGGGGGCGCTTCACCGGGGAGCTGTTTTTT
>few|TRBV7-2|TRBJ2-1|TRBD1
CASKTGSSYNEQFF
TGTGCCAGCAAGACAGGGAGCTCCTACAATGAGCAGTTCTTC
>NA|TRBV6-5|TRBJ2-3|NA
CASSALGTDTQYF
TGTGCCAGCAGTGCCCTCGGCACAGATACGCAGTATTTT
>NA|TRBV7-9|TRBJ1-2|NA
CASSSEVVGLWGYTF
TGTGCCAGCAGCTCAGAGGTGGTTGGCCTCTGGGGCTACACCTTC
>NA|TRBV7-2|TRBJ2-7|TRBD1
CASSLPGQVAYEQYF
TGTGCCAGCAGCTTGCCGGGACAGGTGGCCTACGAGCAGTACTTC
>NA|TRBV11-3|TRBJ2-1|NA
CASSQNRVRNEQFF
TGTGCCAGCAGCCAAAACAGGGTGAGGAATGAGCAGTTCTTC
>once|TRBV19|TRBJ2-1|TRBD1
CASSMTGSGYNEQFF
TGTGCCAGTAGTATGACAGGGTCTGGGTACAATGAGCAGTTCTTC
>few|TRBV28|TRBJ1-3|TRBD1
CASSLTRTGVNSGNTIYF
TGTGCCAGCAGTTTAACGAGGACAGGGGTTAACTCTGGAAACACCATATATTTT
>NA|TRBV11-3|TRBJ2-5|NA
CASSLGPIPLETQYF
TGTGCCAGCAGCTTAGGGCCCATCCCACTGGAGACCCAGTACTTC
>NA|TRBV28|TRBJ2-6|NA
CASSSTAYSGANVLTF
TGTGCCAGCAGTTCAACGGCCTACTCTGGGGCCAACGTCCTGACTTTC
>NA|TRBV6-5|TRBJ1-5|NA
CASSSNSNQPQHF
TGTGCCAGCAGCTCTAATAGCAATCAGCCCCAGCATTTT
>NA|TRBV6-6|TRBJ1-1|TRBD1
CATVQGARTEAFF
TGTGCCACAGTACAGGGGGCGCGTACTGAAGCTTTCTTT
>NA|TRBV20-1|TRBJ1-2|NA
CSAPLEVGYTF
TGCAGTGCGCCCCTCGAAGTTGGCTACACCTTC
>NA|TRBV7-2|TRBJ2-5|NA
CASSLFSGELETQYF
TGTGCCAGCAGCTTATTTTCGGGGGAGTTAGAGACCCAGTACTTC
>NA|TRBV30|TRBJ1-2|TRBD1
CAWKTGSDYGYTF
TGTGCCTGGAAGACAGGGTCAGACTATGGCTACACCTTC